This T cell receptor beta chain emerged from a study of cytomegalovirus exposure and HLA in healthy donors. Both 60 Vbeta primers and 13 Jbeta primers went into the PCR. This table comes from immunoSEQ multiplex PCR, and its TCRdb copy is limited to in-frame clones, with some not included. The table includes around 200,000 clones, under 85% detected once. The TCR comes from a female donor in good health and CMV-seronegative. Sequencing was carried out using PBMCs.

The CDR3 reads CASSQQGPELNTEAFF. DNA for the CDR3: TGTGCCAGCAGTCAACAGGGGCCAGAATTGAACACTGAAGCTTTCTTT. The V call is TRBV25-1, the J call TRBJ1-1; TRBD1 matches 7 bases. J gave up 0 bases and V 5 bases, and 9 bases lay outside the gene matches. This CDR3 is 16 amino acids long. Germline V gene data show CDR1 as MGHDK and CDR2 as SYGVNS. Looking up the rest from reference TRBV25-1 and TRBJ1-1 gives the full variable domain: EADIYQTPRYLVIGTGKKITLECSQTMGHDKMYWYQQDPGMELHLIHYSYGVNSTEKGDLSSESTVSRIRTEHFPLTLESARPSHTSQYLCASSQQGPELNTEAFFGQGTRLTVV.